Reported below is one T cell receptor (beta chain). In germline, CDR1 is LGHDT, CDR2 YNNKEL (reference sequence). The CDR3 length is 13 residues. Unmatched junction bases numbered 5, after V lost 3 bases and J lost 10 bases. These data are taken from a study of blood T cell repertoires in COVID-19. In the study overall: The United States, Italy and Spain supplied acute and convalescent COVID-19 samples.

Across under 25 US areas, participants ranged in age from about 18 to 100 years. Participants had their cohort set by participant-reported clinical history. Assay used: immunoSEQ multiplex PCR; TCRdb lists only in-frame clones, some missing. This sample has roughly 250,000 clones, with 85% to 90% found just once. This TCR derives from a woman between 18 and 29 years old who had recovered from COVID-19. This chain uses TRBV3-1 (or the pseudogene TRBV3-2) with TRBJ1-4, with 7 bases fitting TRBD1. Input material: PBMCs or T cells enriched from blood (not recorded which). CDR3 in DNA: TGTGCCAGCAGCCAGACAGGGCAAGGAAAACTGTTTTTT. Residues: CASSQTGQGKLFF.